What follows is one T cell receptor beta chain and its context. The source of the sample is a study of Ad26.COV2.S vaccination and SARS-CoV-2 variants. The CDR3 runs 14 residues. Germline V gene data show CDR1 as SGHRS and CDR2 as YFSETQ. Trimming stripped 0 bases from V and 4 bases from J, with 10 bases between. Repertoires were generated with immunoSEQ multiplex PCR, while TCRdb's copy carries only in-frame clones and drops some. The repertoire holds fewer than 400,000 clones, with 89% as singletons. Treatment reported: 15 to 20 received Ad26.COV2.S at low or high dose, single or two shots; a few received placebo; per-sample allocation not given. Each sample was drawn 63 days after the first injection (of vaccine or placebo).

V gene TRBV5-1 combines with J gene TRBJ1-2; D unclear. Sequenced material: peripheral blood, taken in a trial of Ad26.COV2.S vaccine versus placebo. The sequence was obtained from a person between 18 and 59 years old who received the Ad26.COV2.S COVID-19 vaccine or a placebo. The CDR3 DNA follows: TGCGCCAGCAGCTTGGACAGTATTACCTATGGCTACACCTTC. Translating it yields CASSLDSITYGYTF.